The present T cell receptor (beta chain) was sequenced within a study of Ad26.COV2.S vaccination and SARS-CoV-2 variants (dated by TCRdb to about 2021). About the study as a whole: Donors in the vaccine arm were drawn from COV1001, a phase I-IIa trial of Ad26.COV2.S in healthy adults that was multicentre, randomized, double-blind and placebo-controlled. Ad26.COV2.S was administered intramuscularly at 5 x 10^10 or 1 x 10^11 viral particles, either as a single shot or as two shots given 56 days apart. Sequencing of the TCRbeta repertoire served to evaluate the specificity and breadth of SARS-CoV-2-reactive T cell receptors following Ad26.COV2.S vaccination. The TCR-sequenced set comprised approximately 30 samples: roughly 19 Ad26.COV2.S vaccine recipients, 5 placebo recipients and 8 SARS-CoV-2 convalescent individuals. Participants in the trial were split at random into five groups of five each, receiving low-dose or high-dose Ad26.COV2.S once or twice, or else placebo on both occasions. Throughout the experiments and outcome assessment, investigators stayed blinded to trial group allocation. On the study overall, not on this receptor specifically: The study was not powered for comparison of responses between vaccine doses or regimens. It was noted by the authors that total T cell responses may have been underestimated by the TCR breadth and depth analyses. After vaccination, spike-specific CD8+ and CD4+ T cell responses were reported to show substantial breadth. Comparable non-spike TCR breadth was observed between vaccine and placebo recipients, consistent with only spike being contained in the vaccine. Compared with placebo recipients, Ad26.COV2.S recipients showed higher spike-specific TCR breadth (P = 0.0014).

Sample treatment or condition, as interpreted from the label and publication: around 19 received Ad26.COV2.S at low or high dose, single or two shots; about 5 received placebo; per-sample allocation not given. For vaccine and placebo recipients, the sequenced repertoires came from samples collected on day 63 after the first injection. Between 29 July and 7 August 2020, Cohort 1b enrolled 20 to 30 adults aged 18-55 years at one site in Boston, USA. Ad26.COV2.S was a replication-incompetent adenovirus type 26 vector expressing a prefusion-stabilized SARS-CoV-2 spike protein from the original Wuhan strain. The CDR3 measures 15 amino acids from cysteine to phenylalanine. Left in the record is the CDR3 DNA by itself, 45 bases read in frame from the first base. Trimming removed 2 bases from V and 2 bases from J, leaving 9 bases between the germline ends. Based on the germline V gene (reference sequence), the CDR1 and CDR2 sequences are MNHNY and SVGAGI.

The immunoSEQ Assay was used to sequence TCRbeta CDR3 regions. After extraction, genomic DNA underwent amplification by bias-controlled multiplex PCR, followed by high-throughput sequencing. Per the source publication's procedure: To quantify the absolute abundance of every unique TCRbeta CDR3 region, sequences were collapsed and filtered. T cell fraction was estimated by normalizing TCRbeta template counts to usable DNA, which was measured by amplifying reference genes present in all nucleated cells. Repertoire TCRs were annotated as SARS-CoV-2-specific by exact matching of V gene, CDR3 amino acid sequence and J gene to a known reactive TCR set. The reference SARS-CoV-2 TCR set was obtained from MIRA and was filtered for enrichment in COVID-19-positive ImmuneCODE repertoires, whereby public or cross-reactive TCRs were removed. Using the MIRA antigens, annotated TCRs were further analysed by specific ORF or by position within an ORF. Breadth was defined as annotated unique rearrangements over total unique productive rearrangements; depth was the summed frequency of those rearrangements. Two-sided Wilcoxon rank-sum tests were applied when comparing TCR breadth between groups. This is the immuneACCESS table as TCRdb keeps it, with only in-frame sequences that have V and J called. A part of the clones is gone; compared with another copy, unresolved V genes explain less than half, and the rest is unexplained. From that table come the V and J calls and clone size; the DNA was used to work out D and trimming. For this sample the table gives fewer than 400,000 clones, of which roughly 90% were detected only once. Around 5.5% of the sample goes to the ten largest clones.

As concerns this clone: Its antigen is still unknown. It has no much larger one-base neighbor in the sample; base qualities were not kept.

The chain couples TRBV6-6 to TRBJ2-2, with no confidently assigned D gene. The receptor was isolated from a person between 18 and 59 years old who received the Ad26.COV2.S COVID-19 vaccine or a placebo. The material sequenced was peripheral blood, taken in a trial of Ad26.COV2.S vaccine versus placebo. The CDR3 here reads CASSYETINTGELFF. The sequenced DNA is TGTGCCAGCAGTTACGAAACTATCAACACCGGGGAGCTGTTTTTT.